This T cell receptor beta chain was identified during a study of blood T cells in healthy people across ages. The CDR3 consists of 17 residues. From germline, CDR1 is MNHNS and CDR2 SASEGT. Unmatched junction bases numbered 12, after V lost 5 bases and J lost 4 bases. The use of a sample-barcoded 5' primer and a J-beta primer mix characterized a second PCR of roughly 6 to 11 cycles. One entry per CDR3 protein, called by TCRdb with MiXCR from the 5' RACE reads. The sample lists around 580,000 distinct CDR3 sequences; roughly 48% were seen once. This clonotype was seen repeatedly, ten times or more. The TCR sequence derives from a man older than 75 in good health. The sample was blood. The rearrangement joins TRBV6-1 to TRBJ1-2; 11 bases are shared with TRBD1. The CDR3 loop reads CASSPIRTGGQGYGYTF. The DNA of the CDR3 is TGTGCCAGCAGTCCCATTCGGACAGGGGGCCAGGGCTATGGCTACACCTTC.